These 7 T cell receptor beta chains originate from one sample sequenced in a study of blood T cell repertoires in COVID-19. This table comes from immunoSEQ multiplex PCR, and its TCRdb copy is limited to in-frame clones, with some not included. The data hold some 280,000 clones, with 89% observed a single time. Sequences were obtained from peripheral blood. All receptors come from a woman in her fifties or sixties with acute or convalescent COVID-19.

This chain uses TRBV10-3 with TRBJ1-2; D is perhaps TRBD1 (6 bases). In germline, CDR1 is ENHRY, CDR2 SYGVKD. The ends were cut back, 3 bases at V and 6 bases at J, with 11 bases in the middle. This CDR3 has 13 amino acids. The CDR3 loop is CAISDITGHGYTF. CDR3 nucleotide sequence: TGTGCCATCAGTGACATAACAGGGCATGGCTACACCTTC.

The chain employs TRBV29-1 and TRBJ2-1, with TRBD2 identical over 14 bases. J lost 0 bases, V lost 7 bases, and 8 bases had no gene match. This CDR3 contains 17 residues. Germline CDR1 reads SQVTM; CDR2 reads ANQGSEA. CDR3 sequence reads: CSAGLAGGRRSYNEQFF. CDR3 bases: TGCAGCGCAGGACTAGCGGGGGGAAGACGCTCCTACAATGAGCAGTTCTTC.

The V gene is TRBV6-5, the J gene TRBJ2-7, with D possibly being TRBD2 (5 bases). CDR1 MNHEY and CDR2 SVGAGI come from the germline V gene. Trimming took off 6 bases at V and 4 bases at J, with 16 bases between the two ends. There are 14 residues in the CDR3. CDR3 protein: CASRGLSLGYEQYF. In DNA, the CDR3 is TGTGCCAGCAGAGGACTCTCGCTGGGATACGAGCAGTACTTC.

This sequence joins TRBV19 and TRBJ2-5; 8 bases map to TRBD1. CDR3 length: 15 residues. V shed 1 base, J shed 4 bases, and the junction held 5 bases outside the gene matches. CDR1 and CDR2 (germline): LNHDA, SQIVND (reference sequence). This chain's CDR3 is CASSIAQGAGETQYF. In DNA form, the CDR3 reads TGTGCCAGTAGTATAGCCCAGGGGGCTGGAGAGACCCAGTACTTC.

This rearrangement joins TRBV13 to TRBJ2-7; TRBD2 matches at 8 bases. CDR3 length: 15 residues. In germline, CDR1 is PRHDT, CDR2 FYEKMQ (reference sequence). The V gene end was trimmed by 4 bases and the J gene end by 2 bases; junction bases not matched to a gene: 7. Written as DNA, the CDR3 is TGTGCCAGCAGCTCCACCCGGGGGGGGCCCTACGAGCAGTACTTC. Amino acid sequence: CASSSTRGGPYEQYF.

The chain employs TRBV28 and TRBJ2-2; 8 bases align to TRBD1. The CDR3 has 17 residues. Germline lookup yields CDR1 MDHEN and CDR2 SYDVKM. V lost 6 bases and J lost 4; bases outside the gene matches: 13. For the CDR3, the DNA is TGTGCCAGCAGCCTGACAGGGGTATCCACGAGCACCGGGGAGCTGTTTTTT. Encoded protein: CASSLTGVSTSTGELFF.

This chain connects TRBV7-9 to TRBJ1-5, with no clear D. Germline values: CDR1 SEHNR, CDR2 FQNEAQ (reference sequence). Trimming stripped 6 bases from V and 5 bases from J, with 14 bases between. The CDR3 covers 14 residues. In nucleotides, the CDR3 is TGTGCCAGCAGTCACGCCGGCAGGTATCAGCCCCAGCATTTT. It encodes CASSHAGRYQPQHF.